This TCR beta chain was recovered during a study of blood T cell repertoires in COVID-19. Study details: The United States, Italy and Spain were the sources of the acute and convalescent COVID-19 samples. PBMCs, B-cell-depleted T cells, or T cells were the source of the cDNA or gDNA that made up the material.

In the study's own analysis: Estimated nucleated cell counts came from reference gene primer amplification. Data came from immunoSEQ multiplex PCR; TCRdb stores just in-frame clones and leaves some out. Clonal size and the V and J genes are those of that table, whereas D and trimming came from the DNA. The repertoire holds more than 350,000 clones, with approximately 89% as singletons. Seattle-derived patients entered the study during active infection and were followed longitudinally. CDR3 length equals 16 residues. The germline gives CDR1 SGHTA, CDR2 FQGNSA. V was pared by 0 bases and J by 1 base, with 13 bases between.

Sequencing was carried out using peripheral blood. The receptor comes from a woman between 25 and 40 years old with COVID-19, enrolled during active disease. The chain joins TRBV7-2 to TRBJ2-7; the D is unclear. CDR3 coding DNA: TGTGCCAGCAGCTTAGCGGTCGGAACAGCATCCTACGAGCAGTACTTC. Residues: CASSLAVGTASYEQYF.